The rows below give T cell receptor beta chains drawn from one sample of a study of cytomegalovirus exposure and HLA in healthy donors. Measured with immunoSEQ multiplex PCR; TCRdb has only the in-frame clones, and not every one. The sample contains 100,000 to 150,000 clones, around 81% of which appear only once. Sequenced: PBMCs. The source is a man younger than 35 in good health and CMV-seronegative. Both conserved end residues are part of each CDR3. The D gene is left open where the match is weak. Only part of the rows carry a size: once, few, many, or a class if the clone is expanded.

D	V	J	length	size	DNA	CDR3
NA	TRBV10-3	TRBJ2-7	11	NA	TGTGCCATCAAGGACAGCTACGAGCAGTACTTC	CAIKDSYEQYF
TRBD1	TRBV7-9	TRBJ1-1	14	NA	TGTGCCAGCAGCCCGCGACAGGGGTTGGGTGAAGCTTTCTTT	CASSPRQGLGEAFF
NA	TRBV9	TRBJ1-2	14	once	TGTGCCAGCAGTGCGAAACGGAGTAACTATGGCTACACCTTC	CASSAKRSNYGYTF
NA	TRBV29-1	TRBJ1-1	12	NA	TGCAGCGTTGGCCAGGGGAAGACTGAAGCTTTCTTT	CSVGQGKTEAFF
NA	TRBV6-1	TRBJ2-1	15	NA	TGTGCCAGCAGTGAAATCGGCGGGGCCTACAATGAGCAGTTCTTC	CASSEIGGAYNEQFF
NA	TRBV7-3	TRBJ2-3	15	NA	TGTGCCAGCAGCCCGAGCCTAACCTCGGGTGATACGCAGTATTTT	CASSPSLTSGDTQYF
TRBD2	TRBV29-1	TRBJ2-1	17	few	TGCAGCGTTGAAGATCTCGAGCGGGGGGGCCTCGGCAATGAGCAGTTCTTC	CSVEDLERGGLGNEQFF
TRBD1	TRBV10-2	TRBJ1-5	15	NA	TGCGCCAGCAGTACGACAGGGCAGTCCAATCAGCCCCAGCATTTT	CASSTTGQSNQPQHF
TRBD2	TRBV7-9	TRBJ2-5	16	NA	TGTGCCAGCAGCGGAAGTCTAGCGGGGGGGCCCGAGACCCAGTACTTC	CASSGSLAGGPETQYF
TRBD1	TRBV28	TRBJ1-2	13	NA	TGTGCCAGCAGTTTAAGACAGGGGGATGGCTACACCTTC	CASSLRQGDGYTF
NA	TRBV29-1	TRBJ1-4	17	NA	TGCAGCGTTGGAGTCCCCCAGGGTAATGTCGCTAATGAAAAACTGTTTTTT	CSVGVPQGNVANEKLFF
NA	TRBV28	TRBJ1-2	12	NA	TGTGCCAGCAGAGGGGGGGTTAATGGCTACACCTTC	CASRGGVNGYTF
NA	TRBV28	TRBJ1-5	15	NA	TGTGCCACCCAGATGGGGCCCGCAAGCAATCAGCCCCAGCATTTT	CATQMGPASNQPQHF
NA	TRBV30	TRBJ1-5	15	NA	TGTGCCTGGAGTGTGAGTGGGGGGAGCAATCAGCCCCAGCATTTT	CAWSVSGGSNQPQHF
NA	TRBV11-2	TRBJ2-7	12	few	TGTGCCAGCAGCTCACAGGGCAGGGAGCAGTACTTC	CASSSQGREQYF
TRBD1	TRBV6-5	TRBJ1-5	13	few	TGTGCCAGTAGACAGGGAATAAAGCAGCCCCAGCATTTT	CASRQGIKQPQHF
NA	TRBV7-9	TRBJ1-6	18	once	TGTGCCAGCAGCTTACCCGGCGGTCTTAGGAGTTATAATTCACCCCTCCACTTT	CASSLPGGLRSYNSPLHF
NA	TRBV20-1	TRBJ1-2	10	NA	TGCAGTGCCAGGGGCTATGGCTACACCTTC	CSARGYGYTF
TRBD1	TRBV6-6	TRBJ2-1	16	NA	TGTGCCAGCAGTTACTCGACAGGGGGCGCCACCAATGAGCAGTTCTTC	CASSYSTGGATNEQFF
NA	TRBV28	TRBJ2-7	16	NA	TGTGCCAGCAGCACGATTCGCGGGCCAGAACCCTACGAGCAGTACTTC	CASSTIRGPEPYEQYF